Listed here are 23 T cell receptor beta chains from one sample, sequenced in a study of blood T cell repertoires in COVID-19. The method was immunoSEQ multiplex PCR; TCRdb's version includes in-frame clones alone and lacks a portion of them. The sample has some 76,000 clones, around 90% seen once. Sequenced input: peripheral blood. All receptors come from a human donor in a cohort sampled during active COVID-19.

This chain links TRBV10-2 with TRBJ1-1; TRBD1 might be the D (6 bases). Germline lookup yields CDR1 WSHSY and CDR2 SAAADI. This CDR3 region has 13 residues. Deletions cut 10 bases from V and 5 bases from J, with 17 bases between. CDR3 DNA: TGCGCCACCAGGGGAGGGACATCGACTGAAGCTTTCTTT. It is translated as CATRGGTSTEAFF.

CDR3 sequence reads: CASSQSFGTGITEAFF. The CDR3, as DNA: TGTGCCAGCAGCCAAAGTTTCGGGACAGGGATCACTGAAGCTTTCTTT. The chain uses TRBV3-1 (or the pseudogene TRBV3-2) and TRBJ1-1; TRBD1 aligns across 9 bases. Germline V gene lookup returns CDR1 LGHDT and CDR2 YNNKEL (reference sequence). V lost 2 bases and J lost 4; bases outside the gene matches: 8. The CDR3 length is 16 residues.

The V gene is TRBV7-9, the J gene TRBJ1-5; TRBD1 agrees at 11 bases. Trimming cost V 1 base and J 5 bases; bases outside gene matches: 13. The length of the CDR3 is 19 residues. Germline V gene sequence: CDR1 SEHNR, CDR2 FQNEAQ (reference sequence). The DNA for the CDR3 is TGTGCCAGCAGCTTAGGTTTCGGGACAGGGGGTTTCGGGCATCAGCCCCAGCATTTT. Amino acids: CASSLGFGTGGFGHQPQHF. The variable domain in full, completed from reference TRBV7-9 and TRBJ1-5, reads DTGVSQNPRHKITKRGQNVTFRCDPISEHNRLYWYRQTLGQGPEFLTYFQNEAQLEKSRLLSDRFSAERPKGSFSTLEIQRTEQGDSAMYLCASSLGFGTGGFGHQPQHFGDGTRLSIL.

Only a few counts were recorded for this clone. The chain carries TRBV11-2 and TRBJ2-7; a weak D match, TRBD2 (6 bases). Germline CDR1 SGHAT, CDR2 FQNNGV. Trimming took 1 base from V and 1 from J, leaving 11 bases between them. This CDR3 has 15 amino acids. In DNA, the CDR3 is TGTGCCAGCAGCTTAGGGGGAGGCAGATCCTACGAGCAGTACTTC. This translates into CASSLGGGRSYEQYF. Full variable domain (rest looked up from reference TRBV11-2 and TRBJ2-7): EAGVAQSPRYKIIEKRQSVAFWCNPISGHATLYWYQQILGQGPKLLIQFQNNGVVDDSQLPKDRFSAERLKGVDSTLKIQPAKLEDSAVYLCASSLGGGRSYEQYFGPGTRLTVT.

This clone came up once. The chain combines TRBV6-5 with TRBJ1-3; D is uncertain. The V gene's germline CDR1 is MNHEY and CDR2 SVGAGI. This CDR3 is 16 amino acids long. V was cut by 0 bases and J by 1 base, with 10 bases left in between. CDR3 in DNA: TGTGCCAGCAGTTACTCCCTGGGCCGTTCTGGAAACACCATATATTTT. Amino acid sequence: CASSYSLGRSGNTIYF.

The chain employs TRBV2 and TRBJ2-5; D call uncertain. CDR3 length: 13 residues. V gave up 10 bases and J gave up 5 bases, with 17 bases separating them. The germline V gene encodes CDR1 SNHLY and CDR2 FYNNEI. The CDR3 DNA reads as TGTGCCACCCTTGAGTCGGTTCGGGAGACCCAGTACTTC. The encoded protein is CATLESVRETQYF.

The V call is TRBV11-1, the J call TRBJ2-2; 8 bases are shared with TRBD1. Germline V gene lookup returns CDR1 SGHAT and CDR2 FQDESV (reference sequence). The trim removed 1 base at V and 4 bases at J, leaving 5 bases unmatched. This CDR3 spans 16 amino acids. The CDR3 coding sequence is TGTGCCAGCAGCTTAGGGACAGGGTCAGGCACCGGGGAGCTGTTTTTT. Translated: CASSLGTGSGTGELFF. Combining the CDR3 with reference TRBV11-1 and TRBJ2-2 gives the whole variable domain EAEVAQSPRYKITEKSQAVAFWCDPISGHATLYWYRQILGQGPELLVQFQDESVVDDSQLPKDRFSAERLKGVDSTLKIQPAELGDSAMYLCASSLGTGSGTGELFFGEGSRLTVL.

V usage is TRBV7-2 and J usage is TRBJ2-5, with TRBD2 matching 7 bases. Germline CDR1 is SGHTA and CDR2 is FQGNSA. The CDR3 is 16 amino acids. V trimming: 1 base; J trimming: 4 bases; junction bases outside the gene matches: 9. The DNA for the CDR3 is TGTGCCAGCAGCTTAGATCCGGGGCCGGGGGGAGAGACCCAGTACTTC. It is translated as CASSLDPGPGGETQYF.

The gene calls are TRBV1 and TRBJ1-1; the D call of TRBD1 is as the table states it, not checked on the DNA. TRBV1 constitutes a pseudogene. The CDR3 has 13 amino acids. The CDR3 is CTSSQADTTEAFF. In nucleotides, the CDR3 is TGCACCAGCAGCCAGGCGGACACCACTGAAGCTTTCTTT.

J is TRBJ1-4 and V is TRBV14; 7 bases align to TRBD1. The CDR3 contains 17 residues. Per germline, CDR1 SGHDN and CDR2 FVKESK. The trim removed 3 bases at V and 8 bases at J, leaving 15 bases unmatched. The CDR3 DNA sequence: TGTGCCAGCAGCCACCAGCGTCTTCAGGGGGAAGCGGAAAAACTGTTTTTT. Protein product: CASSHQRLQGEAEKLFF.

DNA for the CDR3: TGCGCCAGCAGCCGCGGACAGGGGTACACTGAAGCTTTCTTT. Its protein product is CASSRGQGYTEAFF. This chain links TRBV5-1 with TRBJ1-1, with 9 bases identical to TRBD1. The CDR3 loop spans 14 amino acids. Germline lookup yields CDR1 SGHRS and CDR2 YFSETQ. The junction had 4 bases not matched to a gene; V was cut back by 4 bases and J by 3 bases.

The chain recombines TRBV4-3 with TRBJ1-3; D remains unclear. V was clipped by 0 bases and J by 4 bases, with 10 bases between them. Germline V lookup: CDR1 LGHNA, CDR2 YSLEER. This CDR3 spans 15 amino acids. The CDR3 here is CASSQDMAGGNTIYF. The CDR3 region has the DNA TGCGCCAGCAGCCAAGATATGGCGGGGGGAAACACCATATATTTT.

V gene TRBV10-1 combines with J gene TRBJ2-7; the D is unclear. The CDR3 totals 12 residues. Germline CDR1 WNHNN, CDR2 SYGVQD (reference sequence). With 2 bases removed from V and 3 bases from J, the gap between germline ends came to 5 bases. The CDR3 here is CASSEDCYEQYF. CDR3 DNA: TGCGCCAGCAGTGAGGACTGCTACGAGCAGTACTTC.

This clone was detected once. The chain employs TRBV10-3 and TRBJ2-3; TRBD1 matches at 10 bases. The CDR3 consists of 15 residues. Germline CDR1 reads ENHRY; CDR2 reads SYGVKD. V lost 6 bases to trimming and J lost 2 bases; unmatched junction nucleotides: 5. This chain's CDR3 is CAISRTGGDTDTQYF. The CDR3 nucleotides read TGTGCCATCAGCCGGACAGGGGGAGACACAGATACGCAGTATTTT.

This clone was recorded a few times. The rearrangement joins TRBV9 to TRBJ1-5; unclear D gene. Deletions cut 3 bases from V and 3 bases from J, with 13 bases between. The germline CDR1 and CDR2 sequences are SGDLS and YYNGEE. The CDR3 is 15 amino acids. CDR3 sequence: CASSATSSTNQPQHF. In nucleotides, the CDR3 is TGTGCCAGCAGCGCTACCTCTTCTACCAATCAGCCCCAGCATTTT.

The chain couples TRBV11-1 to TRBJ2-5; D possibly corresponds to TRBD1 (6 bases). Trimming removed 5 bases from V and 1 base from J, with 11 bases in between. Germline-derived CDR1 and CDR2 are SGHAT and FQDESV (reference sequence). The CDR3 is 14 amino acids. The CDR3, as DNA: TGTGCCAGCAGCCCACAGGGAGCCCAAGAGACCCAGTACTTC. As protein: CASSPQGAQETQYF. Complete variable domain (other parts from reference TRBV11-1 and TRBJ2-5): EAEVAQSPRYKITEKSQAVAFWCDPISGHATLYWYRQILGQGPELLVQFQDESVVDDSQLPKDRFSAERLKGVDSTLKIQPAELGDSAMYLCASSPQGAQETQYFGPGTRLLVL.

This sequence joins TRBV6-5 and TRBJ1-1; D is perhaps TRBD1 (5 bases). This CDR3 is 14 amino acids long. Germline-derived CDR1 and CDR2 are MNHEY and SVGAGI. Trimming took 4 bases from V and 4 from J, leaving 13 bases between them. This CDR3 reads CASSWGGRITEAFF. The CDR3 DNA sequence: TGTGCCAGCAGTTGGGGGGGGAGAATCACTGAAGCTTTCTTT.

The chain is built from TRBV18 and TRBJ1-3; D is possibly TRBD1 (5 bases). Between the trimmed V and J ends, which lost 0 bases and 0 bases, there was a span of 12 bases. The CDR3 contains 17 residues. Germline lookup yields CDR1 KGHSH and CDR2 LQKENI. The CDR3 nucleotides are TGTGCCAGCTCACCACCCGCAGGGTGGAACTCTGGAAACACCATATATTTT. Translated: CASSPPAGWNSGNTIYF.

The CDR3 region has the DNA TGTGCCAGCAGCTTCGGACAGGGGGTTCAGCCCCAGCATTTT. Translation gives CASSFGQGVQPQHF. The V call is TRBV5-6, the J call TRBJ1-5; 10 bases are shared with TRBD1. The junction had 2 bases not matched to a gene; V was cut back by 2 bases and J by 6 bases. The CDR3 length is 14 residues. Germline V CDR1 and CDR2: SGHDT, YYEEEE. Looking up the rest from reference TRBV5-6 and TRBJ1-5 gives the full variable domain: DAGVTQSPTHLIKTRGQQVTLRCSPKSGHDTVSWYQQALGQGPQFIFQYYEEEERQRGNFPDRFSGHQFPNYSSELNVNALLLGDSALYLCASSFGQGVQPQHFGDGTRLSIL.

The V and J genes are TRBV29-1 and TRBJ2-7, with a weak D call TRBD2 (6 bases). Germline loops: CDR1 SQVTM, CDR2 ANQGSEA. The CDR3 length is 14 residues. V was shortened by 6 bases and J by 2 bases, with 17 bases between the two germline ends. The CDR3 nucleotides read TGCAGCGTAAGTTTGGACCGGGAGACCTACGAGCAGTACTTC. Translated, it gives CSVSLDRETYEQYF.

The rearrangement links TRBV18 to TRBJ2-6, with 10 bases that match TRBD1. The germline V gene encodes CDR1 KGHSH and CDR2 LQKENI. The length of the CDR3 is 17 residues. V lost 0 bases and J lost 2; bases outside the gene matches: 1. The CDR3, as DNA: TGTGCCAGCTCACCACCGGGGACAGGGGCTGGGGCCAACGTCCTGACTTTC. Translated, it gives CASSPPGTGAGANVLTF. The variable domain in full, with the rest retrieved from reference TRBV18 and TRBJ2-6, is NAGVMQNPRHLVRRRGQEARLRCSPMKGHSHVYWYRQLPEEGLKFMVYLQKENIIDESGMPKERFSAEFPKEGPSILRIQQVVRGDSAAYFCASSPPGTGAGANVLTFGAGSRLTVL.

V is TRBV4-1 and J is TRBJ1-2; maybe TRBD1 (5 bases). Between the trimmed V and J ends, which lost 0 bases and 4 bases, there was a span of 12 bases. Looked up from germline, CDR1 is MGHRA and CDR2 is YSYEKL. The CDR3 has 15 amino acids. This chain's CDR3 is CASSQDRRGPYGYTF. CDR3 bases: TGCGCCAGCAGCCAAGATAGGAGGGGTCCCTATGGCTACACCTTC.

This sequence joins TRBV27 and TRBJ2-3; possibly TRBD1 for D (6 bases). Germline V CDR1 and CDR2: MNHEY, SMNVEV (reference sequence). The CDR3 runs 14 residues. Trimming left V 3 bases short and J 3 bases short, with 10 bases between. The CDR3 is CASSLGQGTDTQYF. The CDR3 coding sequence is TGTGCCAGCAGTTTGGGGCAGGGGACAGATACGCAGTATTTT.